This entry lists 19 T cell receptor beta chains sequenced from one sample in a study of T cell responses to AZD1222 COVID-19 vaccine. TCRdb keeps only in-frame clones here, not all; method: immunoSEQ multiplex PCR. The sample records 80,000 to 95,000 clones, 90% being singletons. Material: peripheral blood, obtained 28 days after the second AZD1222 dose. The receptors originated from an adult who received the AZD1222 COVID-19 vaccine.

V and J are TRBV18 and TRBJ1-2, with 8 bases matching TRBD1. Germline values: CDR1 KGHSH, CDR2 LQKENI. This CDR3 has 15 amino acids. V dropped 3 bases and J dropped 4; count of bases not matched to a gene: 7. The CDR3: CASSPTGDGSYGYTF. For the CDR3, the DNA is TGTGCCAGCTCACCGACAGGGGATGGGTCCTATGGCTACACCTTC.

This clone was observed a handful of times. The chain carries TRBV7-9 and TRBJ1-2; 8 bases align to TRBD1. In germline, CDR1 is SEHNR, CDR2 FQNEAQ (reference sequence). V was clipped by 3 bases and J by 7 bases; unmatched bases: 10. This CDR3 spans 15 amino acids. This CDR3 reads CASSFRSDRDVGYTF. The DNA for the CDR3 is TGTGCCAGCAGCTTTCGCTCGGACAGGGATGTTGGCTACACCTTC.

V usage is TRBV18 and J usage is TRBJ2-3, with TRBD2 matching over 10 bases. The V gene end was trimmed by 3 bases and the J gene end by 2 bases; junction bases not matched to a gene: 5. CDR3 length: 16 amino acids. CDR1 KGHSH and CDR2 LQKENI come from the germline V gene. CDR3 in amino acids: CASSPTSGDLTDTQYF. DNA of the CDR3: TGTGCCAGCTCACCTACTAGCGGGGATCTCACAGATACGCAGTATTTT.

The genes are TRBV6-5 and TRBJ2-7; 11 bases map to TRBD1. Trimming cost V 5 bases and J 6 bases; bases outside gene matches: 9. CDR3 length: 15 residues. The germline V gene encodes CDR1 MNHEY and CDR2 SVGAGI. CDR3 bases: TGTGCCAGCAGTCCCCCCGGGACAGGGGGATCCGAGCAGTACTTC. It specifies CASSPPGTGGSEQYF.

This clone came up a few times. The chain joins TRBV28 to TRBJ1-5, with D perhaps TRBD1 (6 bases). The CDR3 sequence is 16 residues long. The V and J ends lost 6 bases and 2 bases respectively, with 17 bases between them. CDR1 and CDR2 (germline): MDHEN, SYDVKM. The CDR3 here is CASSSHRAKRNQPQHF. The CDR3 bases are TGTGCCAGCAGCTCTCACAGGGCCAAGCGCAATCAGCCCCAGCATTTT.

The count of this clone is one. The chain has TRBV5-4 and TRBJ1-6, with TRBD1 identical over 7 bases. The length of the CDR3 is 15 residues. CDR1 and CDR2 (germline): SGHNT, YYREEE (reference sequence). V lost 0 bases, J lost 9 bases, and 6 bases stayed unmatched. CDR3 nucleotide sequence: TGTGCCAGCAGCTTGGCAGCAGGGGGAGCTTCACCCCTCCACTTT. Residues: CASSLAAGGASPLHF.

The V call is TRBV7-2, the J call TRBJ2-5, with TRBD2 as a possible D gene (5 bases). Trimming shortened V by 3 bases and J by 2 bases, and 10 bases separated the two germline ends. The CDR3 covers 14 residues. Per the germline V gene, CDR1 is SGHTA and CDR2 is FQGNSA. CDR3 in DNA: TGTGCCAGCAGCTTGGGAGTGGGGCAAGAGACCCAGTACTTC. Amino acids: CASSLGVGQETQYF.

This clone was counted only a few times. At one boundary the junction diverges from the germline segment, which might be a read error. The chain uses TRBV7-7 and TRBJ1-5; possibly TRBD1 for D (5 bases). This CDR3 contains 13 residues. The germline V gene has CDR1 SSHAT and CDR2 FNYEAQ (reference sequence). CDR3 protein: CASSLGEGQPQHF. The CDR3 nucleotides are TGTGCTAGCAGCTTAGGGGAGGGTCAGCCCCAGCATTTT. Using reference TRBV7-7 and TRBJ1-5 for the parts outside the CDR3, the full variable domain is GAGVSQSPRYKVTKRGQDVTLRCDPISSHATLYWYQQALGQGPEFLTYFNYEAQPDKSGLPSDRFSAERPEGSISTLTIQRTEQRDSAMYRCASSLGEGQPQHFGDGTRLSIL.

V usage is TRBV19 and J usage is TRBJ2-5, with D perhaps matching TRBD2 (6 bases). V was cut by 6 bases and J by 4 bases, with 24 bases left in between. This CDR3 is 17 amino acids long. Germline CDR1 reads LNHDA; CDR2 reads SQIVND (reference sequence). CDR3 in DNA: TGTGCCAGTAGCACTCCTCCCCGACGGGACGGGGGAGAGACCCAGTACTTC. Amino acid sequence: CASSTPPRRDGGETQYF.

The chain links TRBV20-1 to TRBJ1-1, with D uncertain. Per germline, CDR1 DFQATT and CDR2 SNEGSKA (reference sequence). The CDR3 runs 11 residues. V lost 7 bases and J lost 7, with 13 bases in between. The DNA of the CDR3 is TGCAGTGTAATAGCGGGATTTGAAGCTTTCTTT. Amino acids: CSVIAGFEAFF.

This clone appeared a single time. V and J are TRBV2 and TRBJ2-5, with 7 nucleotides matching TRBD2. CDR1 and CDR2 from the germline V gene are SNHLY and FYNNEI. The CDR3 is made up of 13 amino acids. With V trimmed by 3 bases and J by 11 bases, 9 bases remained unmatched. The CDR3 loop reads CASSEIPLAVQYF. CDR3 in DNA: TGTGCCAGCAGTGAGATCCCCCTAGCGGTACAGTACTTC.

The sample holds a few counts of this clone. This chain connects TRBV19 to TRBJ2-7; 11 bases are a match to TRBD1. V lost 3 bases and J lost 1; bases outside the gene matches: 5. From germline, CDR1 is LNHDA and CDR2 SQIVND (reference sequence). The CDR3 contains 16 residues. The chain's CDR3 is CASSMKGTGGSYEQYF. CDR3 DNA: TGTGCCAGTAGTATGAAGGGGACAGGGGGTTCCTACGAGCAGTACTTC.

J is TRBJ2-1 and V is TRBV7-8; 7 bases are shared with TRBD2. Unmatched junction bases numbered 9, after V lost 5 bases and J lost 5 bases. This CDR3 contains 15 residues. Germline CDR1 SGHVS, CDR2 FQNEAQ. The CDR3 loop reads CASSQTSKIDNEQFF. In nucleotides, the CDR3 is TGTGCCAGCAGCCAGACTAGCAAGATCGACAATGAGCAGTTCTTC. Filled out from reference TRBV7-8 and TRBJ2-1, the complete variable domain reads GAGVSQSPRYKVAKRGQDVALRCDPISGHVSLFWYQQALGQGPEFLTYFQNEAQLDKSGLPSDRFFAERPEGSVSTLKIQRTQQEDSAVYLCASSQTSKIDNEQFFGPGTRLTVL.

This chain links TRBV5-1 with TRBJ2-1; 10 bases match TRBD2. The CDR3 has 15 amino acids. Germline V gene data show CDR1 as SGHRS and CDR2 as YFSETQ. V was pared by 1 base and J by 6 bases, with 4 bases of the junction left unmatched. The CDR3 region is CASSLSGGAPNEQFF. The CDR3 region has the DNA TGCGCCAGCAGCTTGAGCGGGGGGGCTCCCAATGAGCAGTTCTTC. Complete variable domain (other parts from reference TRBV5-1 and TRBJ2-1): KAGVTQTPRYLIKTRGQQVTLSCSPISGHRSVSWYQQTPGQGLQFLFEYFSETQRNKGNFPGRFSGRQFSNSRSEMNVSTLELGDSALYLCASSLSGGAPNEQFFGPGTRLTVL.

There are a few counts of this clone. The chain links TRBV12-5 to TRBJ1-2; perhaps TRBD1 as D (6 bases). Germline CDR1 LGHNT, CDR2 FRNRAP. This CDR3 has 16 amino acids. Between the trimmed V and J ends, which lost 0 bases and 4 bases, there was a span of 15 bases. This CDR3 reads CASGLVQSGAPYGYTF. Written as DNA, the CDR3 is TGTGCTAGTGGTTTGGTACAGTCAGGGGCTCCCTATGGCTACACCTTC.

The genes are TRBV28 and TRBJ2-1; the D is unclear. With 4 bases removed from V and 6 bases from J, the gap between germline ends came to 4 bases. From germline, CDR1 is MDHEN and CDR2 SYDVKM. The CDR3 covers 11 residues. The CDR3 bases are TGTGCCAGCAGTTATCTCAATGAGCAGTTCTTC. It translates to CASSYLNEQFF.

The chain joins TRBV12-5 to TRBJ2-1, with 7 bases matching TRBD2. Germline lookup yields CDR1 LGHNT and CDR2 FRNRAP. CDR3 length: 15 residues. Trimming took 3 bases from V and 3 from J; bases not matched to a gene: 5. CDR3 nucleotides: TGTGCTAGTGGTTTCGGGGGGATGGACTACAATGAGCAGTTCTTC. The encoded protein is CASGFGGMDYNEQFF.

V is TRBV28 and J is TRBJ2-7; D could derive from TRBD1 or TRBD2 (5 bases each). Trimming shortened V by 5 bases and J by 8 bases, and 16 bases separated the two germline ends. Germline loops: CDR1 MDHEN, CDR2 SYDVKM. The CDR3 totals 13 residues. CDR3 loop: CASSPKAWDQQYF. The CDR3 DNA sequence: TGTGCCAGCAGTCCTAAAGCGTGGGACCAGCAGTACTTC.

The chain combines TRBV5-1 with TRBJ2-3, with D tentatively TRBD2 (5 bases). CDR3 size: 16 residues. Germline CDR1 reads SGHRS; CDR2 reads YFSETQ. The V gene lost 4 bases and the J gene lost 3 bases, with 18 bases spanning the gap. In nucleotides, the CDR3 is TGCGCCAGCAGCCCTCAAGGGAGTGGGCTTACAGATACGCAGTATTTT. Protein sequence: CASSPQGSGLTDTQYF.